The sample holds a few counts of the clone carrying this T cell receptor (beta chain). TCRdb passed the RT-PCR reads through MiXCR, listing each CDR3 protein once. The sample lists almost 700,000 distinct CDR3 sequences; 12% to 15% were seen once. This CDR3 region has 17 residues. The V gene's germline CDR1 is MNHEY and CDR2 SVGAGI. V shed 0 bases, J shed 4 bases, and the junction held 10 bases outside the gene matches. Sequencing was done on a sample of memory CD4+ T cells from blood. The chain combines TRBV6-5 with TRBJ2-3; 7 bases line up with TRBD2. The TCR sequence derives from a female donor in good health, serving as a healthy control. The DNA for the CDR3 is TGTGCCAGCAGTTACTCGTTATGGGCGGGAGCAGCAGATACGCAGTATTTT. Encoded protein: CASSYSLWAGAADTQYF.